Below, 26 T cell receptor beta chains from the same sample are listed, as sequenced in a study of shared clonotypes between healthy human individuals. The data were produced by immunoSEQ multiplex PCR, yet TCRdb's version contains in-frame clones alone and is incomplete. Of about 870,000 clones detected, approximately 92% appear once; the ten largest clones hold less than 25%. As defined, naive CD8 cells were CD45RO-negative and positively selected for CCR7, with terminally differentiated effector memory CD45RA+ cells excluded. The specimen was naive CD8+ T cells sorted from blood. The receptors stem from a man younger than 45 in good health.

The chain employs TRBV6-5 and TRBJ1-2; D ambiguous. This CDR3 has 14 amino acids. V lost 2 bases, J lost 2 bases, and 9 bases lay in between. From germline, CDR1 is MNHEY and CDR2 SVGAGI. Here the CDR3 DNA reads TGTGCCAGCAGTTACCCTCCCGGGAACTATGGCTACACCTTC. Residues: CASSYPPGNYGYTF.

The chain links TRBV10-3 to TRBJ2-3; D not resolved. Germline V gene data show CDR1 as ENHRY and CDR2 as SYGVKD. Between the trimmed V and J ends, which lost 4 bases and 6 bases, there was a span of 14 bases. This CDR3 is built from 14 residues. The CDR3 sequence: CAISGASYLDTQYF. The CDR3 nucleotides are TGTGCCATCAGTGGTGCCTCCTATTTGGATACGCAGTATTTT.

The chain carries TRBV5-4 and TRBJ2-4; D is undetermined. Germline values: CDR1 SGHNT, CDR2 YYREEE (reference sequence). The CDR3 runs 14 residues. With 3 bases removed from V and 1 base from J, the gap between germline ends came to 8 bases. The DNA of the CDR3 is TGTGCCAGCAGCTCGCTTGGGGCCAAAAACATTCAGTACTTC. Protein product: CASSSLGAKNIQYF.

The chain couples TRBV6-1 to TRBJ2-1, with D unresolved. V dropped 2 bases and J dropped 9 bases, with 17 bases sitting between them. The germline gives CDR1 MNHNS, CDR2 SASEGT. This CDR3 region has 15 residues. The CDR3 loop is CASSELIGRRSEQFF. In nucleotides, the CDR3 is TGTGCCAGCAGTGAATTGATAGGGCGGCGAAGTGAGCAGTTCTTC.

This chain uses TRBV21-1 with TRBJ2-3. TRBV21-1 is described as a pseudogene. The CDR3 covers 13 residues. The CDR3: CASSAPGTDTQYF. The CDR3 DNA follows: TGTGCCAGCAGCGCGCCAGGGACGGATACGCAGTATTTT.

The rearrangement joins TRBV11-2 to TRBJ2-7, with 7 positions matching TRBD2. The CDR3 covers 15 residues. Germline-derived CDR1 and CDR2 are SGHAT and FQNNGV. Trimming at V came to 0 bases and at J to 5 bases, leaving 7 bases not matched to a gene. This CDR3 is CASSLDQLAWHEQYF. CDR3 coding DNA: TGTGCCAGCAGCTTAGATCAACTAGCGTGGCACGAGCAGTACTTC.

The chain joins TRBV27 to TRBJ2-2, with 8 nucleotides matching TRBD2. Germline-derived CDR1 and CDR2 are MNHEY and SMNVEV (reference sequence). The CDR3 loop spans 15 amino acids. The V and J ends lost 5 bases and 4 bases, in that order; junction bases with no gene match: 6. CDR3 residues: CASSMTSDGTGELFF. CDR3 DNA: TGTGCCAGCAGTATGACTAGCGATGGCACCGGGGAGCTGTTTTTT.

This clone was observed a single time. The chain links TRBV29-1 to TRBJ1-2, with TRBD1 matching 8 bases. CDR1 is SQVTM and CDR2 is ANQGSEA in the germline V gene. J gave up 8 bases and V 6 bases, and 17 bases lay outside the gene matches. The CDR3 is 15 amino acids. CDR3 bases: TGCAGCGTGGACGGGGCAGGGGGCGGGTTTAGGGGCTACACCTTC. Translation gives CSVDGAGGGFRGYTF. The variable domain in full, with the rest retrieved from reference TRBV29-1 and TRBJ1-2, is SAVISQKPSRDICQRGTSLTIQCQVDSQVTMMFWYRQQPGQSLTLIATANQGSEATYESGFVIDKFPISRPNLTFSTLTVSNMSPEDSSIYLCSVDGAGGGFRGYTFGSGTRLTVV.

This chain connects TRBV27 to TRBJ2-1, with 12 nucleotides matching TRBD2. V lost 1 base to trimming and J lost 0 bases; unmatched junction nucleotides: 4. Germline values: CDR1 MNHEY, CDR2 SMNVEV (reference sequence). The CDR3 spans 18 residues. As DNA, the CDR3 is TGTGCCAGCAGTTTATTCCTAGCGGGAGGGAGCTCCTACAATGAGCAGTTCTTC. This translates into CASSLFLAGGSSYNEQFF.

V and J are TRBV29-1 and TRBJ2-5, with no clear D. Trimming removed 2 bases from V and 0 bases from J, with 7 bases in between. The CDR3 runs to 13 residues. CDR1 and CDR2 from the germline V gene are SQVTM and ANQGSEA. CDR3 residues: CSVEHDNQETQYF. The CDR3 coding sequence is TGCAGCGTTGAACATGACAACCAAGAGACCCAGTACTTC.

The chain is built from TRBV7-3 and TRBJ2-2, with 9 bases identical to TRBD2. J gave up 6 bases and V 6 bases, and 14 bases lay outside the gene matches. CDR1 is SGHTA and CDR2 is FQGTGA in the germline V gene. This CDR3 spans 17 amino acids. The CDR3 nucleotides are TGTGCCAGCAGTCCTCCCTTAGCGGGAGAAAGTCCCGGGGAGCTGTTTTTT. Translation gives CASSPPLAGESPGELFF.

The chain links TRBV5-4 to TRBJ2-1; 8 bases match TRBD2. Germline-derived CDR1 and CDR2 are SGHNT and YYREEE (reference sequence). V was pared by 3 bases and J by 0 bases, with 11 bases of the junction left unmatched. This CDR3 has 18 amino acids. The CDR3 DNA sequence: TGTGCCAGCAGCTCCTGGCTAGCGGGTCCTAGCTCCTACAATGAGCAGTTCTTC. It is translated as CASSSWLAGPSSYNEQFF.

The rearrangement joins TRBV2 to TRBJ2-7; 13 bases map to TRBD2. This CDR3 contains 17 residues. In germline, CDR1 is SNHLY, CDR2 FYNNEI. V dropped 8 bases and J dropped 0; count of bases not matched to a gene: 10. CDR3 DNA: TGTGCCAGCGACGGACTAGCGGGAGCCACTAGCTCCTACGAGCAGTACTTC. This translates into CASDGLAGATSSYEQYF.

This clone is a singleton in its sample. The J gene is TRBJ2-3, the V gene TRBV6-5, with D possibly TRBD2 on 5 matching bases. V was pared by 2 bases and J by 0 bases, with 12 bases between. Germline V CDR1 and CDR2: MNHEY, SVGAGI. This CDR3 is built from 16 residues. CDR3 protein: CASSYMFGGSTDTQYF. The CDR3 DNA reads TGTGCCAGCAGTTACATGTTTGGCGGGAGCACAGATACGCAGTATTTT.

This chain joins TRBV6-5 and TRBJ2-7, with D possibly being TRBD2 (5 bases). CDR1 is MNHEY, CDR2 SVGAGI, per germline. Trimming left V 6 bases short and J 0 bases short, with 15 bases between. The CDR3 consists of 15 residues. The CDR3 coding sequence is TGTGCCAGCAGGCCGGACTCTTCGAGCTCCTACGAGCAGTACTTC. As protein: CASRPDSSSSYEQYF.

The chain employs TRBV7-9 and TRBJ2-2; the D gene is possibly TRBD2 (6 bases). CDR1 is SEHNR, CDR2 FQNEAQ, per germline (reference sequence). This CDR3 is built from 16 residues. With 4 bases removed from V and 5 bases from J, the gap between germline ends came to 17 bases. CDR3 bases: TGTGCCAGCAGCTCCTTCGGGAGTAGTTGGACCGGGGAGCTGTTTTTT. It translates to CASSSFGSSWTGELFF.

Here the CDR3 reads CASINSGDWGTGELFF. CDR3 sequence (DNA): TGTGCCAGCATTAATTCAGGGGATTGGGGGACCGGGGAGCTGTTTTTT. The J gene is TRBJ2-2, the V gene TRBV27; D perhaps matches TRBD1 (6 bases). The germline CDR1 and CDR2 sequences are MNHEY and SMNVEV (reference sequence). This CDR3 has 16 amino acids. V was shortened by 7 bases and J by 5 bases, with 20 bases between the two germline ends.

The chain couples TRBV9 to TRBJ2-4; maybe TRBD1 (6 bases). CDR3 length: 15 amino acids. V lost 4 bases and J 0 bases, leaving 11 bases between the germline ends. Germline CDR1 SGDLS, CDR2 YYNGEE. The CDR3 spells CASSPDSLAKNIQYF. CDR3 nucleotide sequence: TGTGCCAGCAGCCCGGACAGTCTAGCCAAAAACATTCAGTACTTC.

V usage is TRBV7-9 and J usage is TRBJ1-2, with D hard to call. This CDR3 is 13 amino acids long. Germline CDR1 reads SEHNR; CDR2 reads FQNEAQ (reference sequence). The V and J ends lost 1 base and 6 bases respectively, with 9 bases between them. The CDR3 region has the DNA TGTGCCAGCAGCTTAGTGGAATGGGATGGCTACACCTTC. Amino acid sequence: CASSLVEWDGYTF. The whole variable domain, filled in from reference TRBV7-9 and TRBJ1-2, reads DTGVSQNPRHKITKRGQNVTFRCDPISEHNRLYWYRQTLGQGPEFLTYFQNEAQLEKSRLLSDRFSAERPKGSFSTLEIQRTEQGDSAMYLCASSLVEWDGYTFGSGTRLTVV.

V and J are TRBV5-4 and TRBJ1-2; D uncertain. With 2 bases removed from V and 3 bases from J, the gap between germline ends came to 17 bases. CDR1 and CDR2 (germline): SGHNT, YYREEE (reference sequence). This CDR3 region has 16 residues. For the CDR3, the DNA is TGTGCCAGCAGCTTTAGCGTCGCACAGTTCGACTATGGCTACACCTTC. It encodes CASSFSVAQFDYGYTF.

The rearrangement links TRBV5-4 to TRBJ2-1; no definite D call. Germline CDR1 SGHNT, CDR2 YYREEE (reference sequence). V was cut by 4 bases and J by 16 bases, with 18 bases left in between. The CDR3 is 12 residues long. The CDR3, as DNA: TGTGCCAGCAGCCCAAATCGGGCCTCCGGTTTCTTC. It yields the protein CASSPNRASGFF. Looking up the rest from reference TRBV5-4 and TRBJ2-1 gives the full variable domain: ETGVTQSPTHLIKTRGQQVTLRCSSQSGHNTVSWYQQALGQGPQFIFQYYREEENGRGNFPPRFSGLQFPNYSSELNVNALELDDSALYLCASSPNRASGFFGPGTRLTVL.

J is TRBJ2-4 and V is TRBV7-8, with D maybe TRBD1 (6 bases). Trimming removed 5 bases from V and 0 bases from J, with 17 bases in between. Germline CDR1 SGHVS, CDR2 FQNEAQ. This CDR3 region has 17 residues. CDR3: CASSTPGQPLAKNIQYF. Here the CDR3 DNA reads TGTGCCAGCAGCACACCGGGACAACCCTTAGCCAAAAACATTCAGTACTTC.

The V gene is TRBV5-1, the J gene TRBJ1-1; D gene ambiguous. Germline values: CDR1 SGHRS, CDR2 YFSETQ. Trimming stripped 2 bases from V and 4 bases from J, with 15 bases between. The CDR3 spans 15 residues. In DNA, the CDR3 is TGCGCCAGCAGCTTAGGAGGGTACGGTGCCACTGAAGCTTTCTTT. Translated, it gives CASSLGGYGATEAFF.

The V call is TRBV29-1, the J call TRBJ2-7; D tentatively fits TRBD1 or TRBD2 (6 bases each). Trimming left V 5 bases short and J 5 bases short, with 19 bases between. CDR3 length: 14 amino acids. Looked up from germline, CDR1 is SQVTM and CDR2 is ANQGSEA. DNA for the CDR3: TGCAGCGTTACTAGTTTCGGGGGCGCGGACGAGCAGTACTTC. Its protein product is CSVTSFGGADEQYF.

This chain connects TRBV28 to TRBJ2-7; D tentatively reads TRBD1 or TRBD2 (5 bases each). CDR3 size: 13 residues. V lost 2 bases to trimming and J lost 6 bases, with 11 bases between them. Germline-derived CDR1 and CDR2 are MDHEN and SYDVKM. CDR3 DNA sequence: TGTGCCAGCAGTTTAGGGGGAAATCGCGAGCAGTACTTC. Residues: CASSLGGNREQYF.

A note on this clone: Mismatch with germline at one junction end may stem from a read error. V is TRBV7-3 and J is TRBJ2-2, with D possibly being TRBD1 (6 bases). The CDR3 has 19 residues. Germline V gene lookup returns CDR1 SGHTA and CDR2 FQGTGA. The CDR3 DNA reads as TGTGCCAGCAGTTTAACGCGTTCAGGGGCCCCTTCGAACACCGGGGAGCTGTTTTTT. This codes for CASSLTRSGAPSNTGELFF.